This TCR beta chain stems from a study of blood T cell repertoires in COVID-19. Study in general: Researchers got acute and convalescent COVID-19 samples from the United States, Italy and Spain. The cDNA or gDNA used as material had been derived from T cells, B-cell-depleted T cells, or PBMCs.

As processed by the authors: Amplification of reference gene primers was used by the study to estimate nucleated cell counts. The data were produced by immunoSEQ multiplex PCR, yet TCRdb's version contains in-frame clones alone and is incomplete. The V and J calls and clone size are taken from that table; D and trimming were inferred from the DNA. The table records about 140,000 clones, around 86% of them present only once. The germline gives CDR1 MNHEY, CDR2 SVGAGI. The CDR3 runs 10 residues. Trimming removed 11 bases from V and 12 bases from J, with 17 bases in between. This receptor was identified in a man in his forties or fifties with active COVID-19. Sequencing was carried out using peripheral blood. The chain couples TRBV6-5 to TRBJ2-7, with D maybe TRBD2 (5 bases). CDR3: CACGSTAPYF. The CDR3 bases are TGTGCCTGTGGGAGTACCGCCCCGTACTTC.